The 25 T cell receptor beta chains below all came from one sample that was sequenced in a study of T cell responses to AZD1222 COVID-19 vaccine. Using immunoSEQ multiplex PCR, the repertoire was profiled, and TCRdb retains in-frame clones only, with some absent. Here the sample spans 150,000 to 200,000 clones, around 90% being singletons. The sample was peripheral blood, taken on day 0 of AZD1222 vaccination. The receptors here all came from an adult in good health.

J is TRBJ2-5 and V is TRBV6-5; the D gene is possibly TRBD1 (6 bases). Per the germline V gene, CDR1 is MNHEY and CDR2 is SVGAGI. V gave up 1 base and J gave up 4 bases, with 16 bases separating them. The CDR3 is 16 residues long. CDR3 nucleotides: TGTGCCAGCAGTTACTTTACCAGGGGCAGGAGAGAGACCCAGTACTTC. It specifies CASSYFTRGRRETQYF.

This clone was counted once. The chain has TRBV6-5 and TRBJ1-2; 8 bases line up with TRBD1. This CDR3 is built from 15 residues. Germline values: CDR1 MNHEY, CDR2 SVGAGI. V gave up 7 bases and J gave up 4 bases; unmatched junction bases: 11. The CDR3 region is CASNIGQGTFYGYTF. The CDR3 nucleotides are TGTGCCAGCAACATCGGACAGGGTACCTTCTATGGCTACACCTTC.

This clone is a singleton in its sample. This sample also contains other DNA sequences that code for the same CDR3. The rearrangement joins TRBV4-1 to TRBJ2-2; D gene ambiguous. CDR3 length: 13 residues. V was trimmed by 2 bases and J by 2 bases, leaving 3 bases between them. Germline CDR1 reads MGHRA; CDR2 reads YSYEKL. Here the CDR3 reads CASSQSNTGELFF. As DNA, the CDR3 is TGCGCCAGCAGCCAAAGCAACACCGGGGAGCTGTTTTTT.

The chain links TRBV7-2 to TRBJ2-1, with D possibly TRBD2 on 6 matching bases. Germline values: CDR1 SGHTA, CDR2 FQGNSA. This CDR3 has 16 amino acids. Trimming took off 0 bases at V and 9 bases at J, with 18 bases between the two ends. Here the CDR3 reads CASSLASGGTGREQFF. The CDR3 DNA reads as TGTGCCAGCAGCTTAGCTTCTGGCGGGACGGGTCGTGAGCAGTTCTTC.

This chain connects TRBV5-6 to TRBJ2-4, with D maybe TRBD1 (5 bases). This CDR3 contains 18 residues. The ends were cut back, 3 bases at V and 6 bases at J, with 25 bases in the middle. In germline, CDR1 is SGHDT, CDR2 YYEEEE. CDR3 nucleotide sequence: TGTGCCAGCAGCTGGGGTGTAAGGACACTTCCCCTGGGAAACATTCAGTACTTC. Translated, it gives CASSWGVRTLPLGNIQYF.

The CDR3 nucleotides read TGTGCCAGCAGCCAAATGCTTCACCAAGCCCACGAGCAGTACTTC. Its protein is CASSQMLHQAHEQYF. The chain has TRBV16 and TRBJ2-7, with no clear D. V was pared by 2 bases and J by 5 bases, with 16 bases between. The CDR3 runs 15 residues. CDR1 is KGHSY and CDR2 is FQNENV in the germline V gene. Filled out from reference TRBV16 and TRBJ2-7, the complete variable domain reads GEEVAQTPKHLVRGEGQKAKLYCAPIKGHSYVFWYQQVLKNEFKFLISFQNENVFDETGMPKERFSAKCLPNSPCSLEIQATKLEDSAVYFCASSQMLHQAHEQYFGPGTRLTVT.

The chain has TRBV28 and TRBJ2-2; 9 positions match TRBD2. Germline-derived CDR1 and CDR2 are MDHEN and SYDVKM. This CDR3 region has 16 residues. The V gene end was trimmed by 6 bases and the J gene end by 6 bases; junction bases not matched to a gene: 11. The CDR3 region is CASSLSGSETPGELFF. The CDR3, as DNA: TGTGCCAGCAGCCTTAGCGGGAGTGAAACCCCCGGGGAGCTGTTTTTT.

CDR3 nucleotide sequence: TGTGCCAGCAGTCCCCCCCGGCGGCCGGGCGAGCAGTACTTC. Amino acids: CASSPPRRPGEQYF. The rearrangement uses TRBV28 and TRBJ2-7; D uncertain. Germline V gives CDR1 MDHEN, CDR2 SYDVKM. The CDR3 is 14 amino acids. V shed 5 bases and J shed 6 bases, with 17 bases lying between them. Using reference TRBV28 and TRBJ2-7 for the parts outside the CDR3, the full variable domain is DVKVTQSSRYLVKRTGEKVFLECVQDMDHENMFWYRQDPGLGLRLIYFSYDVKMKEKGDIPEGYSVSREKKERFSLILESASTNQTSMYLCASSPPRRPGEQYFGPGTRLTVT.

This chain joins TRBV29-1 and TRBJ1-6, with D possibly being TRBD1 (5 bases). The CDR3 runs to 16 residues. Per the germline V gene, CDR1 is SQVTM and CDR2 is ANQGSEA. Trimming shortened V by 8 bases and J by 7 bases, and 24 bases separated the two germline ends. The CDR3 loop is CSREVLTVRGNSPLHF. The CDR3 nucleotides read TGCAGCCGAGAGGTTTTAACCGTAAGGGGCAATTCACCCCTCCACTTT. The full variable domain, rest sourced from reference TRBV29-1 and TRBJ1-6, is SAVISQKPSRDICQRGTSLTIQCQVDSQVTMMFWYRQQPGQSLTLIATANQGSEATYESGFVIDKFPISRPNLTFSTLTVSNMSPEDSSIYLCSREVLTVRGNSPLHFGNGTRLTVT.

Written as DNA, the CDR3 is TGTGCCATTTCACAGGGTCAAAAGCCCCAGCATTTT. Protein: CAISQGQKPQHF. The genes are TRBV28 and TRBJ1-5; D might be TRBD1 (6 bases). V lost 10 bases and J 8 bases, leaving 15 bases between the germline ends. This CDR3 has 12 residues. The germline V gene has CDR1 MDHEN and CDR2 SYDVKM.

The rearrangement uses TRBV30 and TRBJ1-4; 10 positions match TRBD1. Germline V gives CDR1 GTSNPN, CDR2 SVGIG (reference sequence). After removal of 3 bases from V and 8 bases from J, the junction contained 9 bases not matched to a gene. The CDR3 is 15 residues long. Here the CDR3 reads CAWSLRTGGGEKLFF. DNA of the CDR3: TGTGCCTGGAGCTTACGGACAGGGGGTGGGGAAAAACTGTTTTTT.

This rearrangement joins TRBV5-1 to TRBJ2-7; perhaps TRBD2 as D (5 bases). CDR1 is SGHRS and CDR2 is YFSETQ in the germline V gene. The V end lost 2 bases, the J end lost 5 bases, and 14 bases lay between the germline ends. The CDR3 length is 14 residues. The chain's CDR3 is CASSFGTGNHEQYF. CDR3 in DNA: TGCGCCAGCAGCTTTGGTACGGGGAACCACGAGCAGTACTTC.

The chain recombines TRBV5-1 with TRBJ2-5, with D hard to call. This CDR3 has 13 amino acids. Germline CDR1 and CDR2: SGHRS and YFSETQ. V was trimmed by 0 bases and J by 3 bases, leaving 6 bases between them. The CDR3 sequence: CASSLAEEETQYF. DNA for the CDR3: TGCGCCAGCAGCTTGGCTGAGGAAGAGACCCAGTACTTC.

The gene calls are TRBV9 and TRBJ1-1, with D uncertain. The CDR3 loop spans 15 amino acids. Trimming left V 4 bases short and J 3 bases short, with 16 bases between. The germline CDR1 and CDR2 sequences are SGDLS and YYNGEE. The CDR3 region is CASSPNEAGDTEAFF. DNA of the CDR3: TGTGCCAGCAGCCCTAATGAGGCCGGGGACACTGAAGCTTTCTTT. Filled out from reference TRBV9 and TRBJ1-1, the complete variable domain reads DSGVTQTPKHLITATGQRVTLRCSPRSGDLSVYWYQQSLDQGLQFLIQYYNGEERAKGNILERFSAQQFPDLHSELNLSSLELGDSALYFCASSPNEAGDTEAFFGQGTRLTVV.

The chain carries TRBV7-2 and TRBJ2-5; D is perhaps TRBD1 or TRBD2 (5 bases each). Germline V gives CDR1 SGHTA, CDR2 FQGNSA. The V gene lost 1 base and the J gene lost 1 base, with 19 bases spanning the gap. The CDR3 has 18 residues. CDR3 in amino acids: CASSLGVRRGTFQETQYF. CDR3 nucleotide sequence: TGTGCCAGCAGCTTAGGGGTGCGGCGAGGGACGTTCCAAGAGACCCAGTACTTC.

V usage is TRBV3-1 (or the pseudogene TRBV3-2) and J usage is TRBJ1-4; TRBD1 matches at 7 bases. Germline values: CDR1 LGHDT, CDR2 YNNKEL (reference sequence). CDR3 length: 17 amino acids. V trimming: 4 bases; J trimming: 3 bases; junction bases outside the gene matches: 11. The CDR3 region has the DNA TGTGCCAGCAGCCCCATACTTTCCGGGACAGCTAATGAAAAACTGTTTTTT. Amino acid sequence: CASSPILSGTANEKLFF.

This rearrangement joins TRBV2 to TRBJ2-1; D is undetermined. The V gene's germline CDR1 is SNHLY and CDR2 FYNNEI. V dropped 6 bases and J dropped 4 bases, with 16 bases sitting between them. CDR3 length: 15 residues. The CDR3 bases are TGTGCCAGCAGCGATACGTCGGTGGCGTACAATGAGCAGTTCTTC. Encoded protein: CASSDTSVAYNEQFF.

The chain uses TRBV5-6 and TRBJ1-4; D may be TRBD1 (5 bases). The CDR3 totals 13 residues. Germline CDR1 is SGHDT and CDR2 is YYEEEE. The V gene lost 3 bases and the J gene lost 2 bases, with 5 bases spanning the gap. This chain's CDR3 is CASSWGTNEKLFF. As DNA, the CDR3 is TGTGCCAGCAGCTGGGGGACTAATGAAAAACTGTTTTTT.

As concerns this clone: Other DNA variants within this sample encode the same CDR3. The genes are TRBV19 and TRBJ1-1; D ambiguous. Germline CDR1 and CDR2: LNHDA and SQIVND (reference sequence). The ends were cut back, 1 base at V and 0 bases at J, with 6 bases in the middle. The CDR3 is 14 amino acids. CDR3 nucleotide sequence: TGTGCCAGTAGTATAGGCCTCTTGAACACTGAAGCTTTCTTT. Translation: CASSIGLLNTEAFF.

V gene TRBV28 combines with J gene TRBJ2-1; D unresolved. The CDR3 has 14 amino acids. Trimming removed 5 bases from V and 1 base from J, with 9 bases in between. Germline-derived CDR1 and CDR2 are MDHEN and SYDVKM. The chain's CDR3 is CASSQEFSYNEQFF. The CDR3 bases are TGTGCCAGCAGTCAAGAATTTTCCTACAATGAGCAGTTCTTC.

The chain couples TRBV3-1 (or the pseudogene TRBV3-2) to TRBJ1-4; D perhaps matches TRBD1 (5 bases). CDR1 is LGHDT, CDR2 YNNKEL, per germline (reference sequence). Trimming stripped 6 bases from V and 5 bases from J, with 16 bases between. This CDR3 region has 15 residues. CDR3 in amino acids: CASRDGGRPNEKLFF. In DNA form, the CDR3 reads TGTGCCAGCAGGGACGGGGGGAGGCCAAATGAAAAACTGTTTTTT.

The genes are TRBV13 and TRBJ2-1; 13 bases align to TRBD2. The CDR3 runs 15 residues. V trimming: 5 bases; J trimming: 7 bases; junction bases outside the gene matches: 5. Germline values: CDR1 PRHDT, CDR2 FYEKMQ (reference sequence). CDR3 amino acids: CASSHGLAGANEQFF. The CDR3 DNA reads as TGTGCCAGCAGCCACGGACTAGCGGGAGCGAATGAGCAGTTCTTC.

The chain carries TRBV28 and TRBJ1-3, with a possible D match to TRBD1 (5 bases). The CDR3 contains 13 residues. Germline CDR1 and CDR2: MDHEN and SYDVKM. The germline V and J ends were trimmed by 8 bases and 0 bases, with 8 bases remaining between them. The CDR3 spells CASDRSSGNTIYF. For the CDR3, the DNA is TGTGCCAGCGACAGAAGCTCTGGAAACACCATATATTTT.

The sample holds one count of this clone. The chain has TRBV18 and TRBJ2-7; 7 positions agree with TRBD1. Germline V CDR1 and CDR2: KGHSH, LQKENI. Unmatched junction bases numbered 10, after V lost 2 bases and J lost 0 bases. This CDR3 comprises 17 residues. CDR3 nucleotide sequence: TGTGCCAGCTCACCAGTGGGATGGGGACAGAGCTCCTACGAGCAGTACTTC. The encoded protein is CASSPVGWGQSSYEQYF.

The rearrangement joins TRBV30 to TRBJ2-1; possibly TRBD2 for D (6 bases). Germline assignment: CDR1 GTSNPN and CDR2 SVGIG (reference sequence). V was clipped by 7 bases and J by 4 bases, with 17 bases between them. The CDR3 covers 14 residues. The CDR3 nucleotides read TGTGCCTCGACGAAGGGACTGTTATACAATGAGCAGTTCTTC. It specifies CASTKGLLYNEQFF.